The TCR beta chain under discussion was sequenced for a study of cytomegalovirus exposure and HLA in healthy donors (dated by TCRdb to 2017 to 2019). Background on the whole study: According to an earlier analysis of a few hundred of the donors, about 179 million T cells yielded roughly 110 million unique TCR beta sequences and about 300 Gb of sequence data. An early release that covered approximately 600 HLA-typed donors contained approximately 290 gigabases of sequencing data and around 85 million unique TCR sequences. Of the roughly 400 genotyped donors, 81% fell in the genetic ancestry cluster associated with self-reported Caucasian donors. The study aimed to test whether cataloging public T cell receptors could reveal signatures of past pathogen exposure. The study profiled the T cell repertoires of approximately 700 subjects by immunosequencing and related them to cytomegalovirus serostatus. Besides the first cohort of around 670 subjects, a separate validation cohort made up of 120 different subjects was used. High-throughput TCR immunosequencing, statistical association of individual TCRs with disease status, and machine learning were combined to predict cytomegalovirus infection status. To study patterns of TCR occurrence, a later analysis re-analyzed previously published TCR beta repertoires from several hundred donors and added high-resolution HLA genotyping. In the later analysis, no new phenotypic data were used to find candidate immune exposures; instead, reliance was placed on TCR beta sequences and their occurrence across donors. An earlier analysis of nearly 600 of the donors applied high-throughput TCR beta sequencing to assess whether each TCR beta V gene segment acted as functional or pseudogenic. Alongside the repertoire data, information on donor age, sex, ethnicity and CMV serostatus was compiled. A later genetic analysis used genome-wide SNP genotypes for about three fifths of the roughly 700 donors, treating that subset as a discovery cohort. Every repertoire in the discovery cohort had been generated on one and the same sequencing platform. Class I and class II HLA loci were covered by the typing at four-digit resolution. Typing coverage differed by locus: A, B, C, DRB1 and DQB1 were typed in about 620-640 donors, DQA1 in about 500, DPA1 in some 600, and DPB1 in 472. Roughly five DR-DQ haplotypes were handled as single units for association and clustering, since linkage in the cohort was strong. Among 398 genotyped donors of the cohort, an average of 235,054 unique TCR beta nucleotide sequences were sequenced per donor, 15% to 20% of them non-productive.

CDR1 and CDR2, looked up from the germline V gene, are SGHTA and FQGTGA. Trimming leaves V shorter by 5 bases and J shorter by 5 bases, with the junction holding 14 bases beyond the gene matches. The CDR3 starts with the cysteine, ends with the phenylalanine, and has 16 residues. Only the CDR3 part of the read is kept: 48 bases, read in frame from the first base. As regards this clone: It has no known antigen specificity. Base qualities were left out, and no much larger clone turns up one base away.

Overall study results and their limits: An association between a missense DCLRE1C variant and V-gene and J-gene trimming of TCR beta chains was found in a later genetic analysis and replicated in an independent cohort. In a later analysis, HLA-associated TCR beta chains showed more clonal expansion and lower generation probabilities than non-associated chains that were equally common. In a later analysis, several top co-occurrence clusters were reported to appear linked to parvovirus B19, influenza, CMV and Epstein-Barr virus. Specific HLA alleles were associated with 15,000 to 20,000 TCR beta sequences at a false discovery rate of 0.05 in a later analysis. The earlier analysis of almost 600 of the donors excluded roughly 17 rarely observed V segments, including chromosome 9 orphons, because counts were too low. CMV serostatus was the only immune exposure information available for the cohort. In an earlier analysis of fewer than 750 of the donors, most TCR beta V segments were observed in productive rearrangements about 87% or about 30% of the time, broadly matching IMGT annotations. According to a later analysis, most CMV-associated TCR beta chains appeared to be HLA-restricted, and the HLA associations seemed to be driven largely by CMV exposure. Because the 87-base-pair reads could not distinguish some IMGT-functional V segments, including TRBV6-2 and TRBV6-3, those segments were excluded. In vitro tests confirmed that a few of the cytomegalovirus-associated TCR beta chains recognize cytomegalovirus antigens. Strong co-occurrence of HLA alleles, especially DR and DQ, made assigning TCR associations to individual alleles difficult. Linkage disequilibrium might explain the correlated functional status among segregating V segments, but an unknown experimental factor could not be excluded. The study listed over 150 TCR beta chains as associated with cytomegalovirus. Because HLA typing was missing for some donors at each locus, association tests included only the typed subset. A further reported finding was that TCR beta sequences accurately predicted the HLA-A and HLA-B alleles for most subjects in the first cohort. Most TCR sequences were seen in very few donors, while some public TCRs were found in many individuals. The sequencing pipeline was judged likely to have produced a cluster of highly shared sequence variants as a technical artifact. This cohort had only TCR beta chains sequenced, and the lack of alpha or paired-chain data limited which features could be detected. In a later analysis, TCR association rates were found to vary across HLA loci, with the most associated TCRs seen for DRB1 alleles and the fewest for HLA-C alleles. Presence/absence analyses assumed roughly uniform sequencing depth across donors, an assumption that may not hold. According to a later genetic analysis, donors in an Asian-associated ancestry cluster had fewer N-insertions in productive TCRs than the roughly 700-donor mean. The authors suggested that the approach could potentially be generalized to other disease states and immunological phenotypes. Cytomegalovirus status was reported to be diagnosed by the classifier with high specificity and sensitivity in both the original and validation cohorts.

Preparation of the library involved the immunoSEQ multiplex PCR assay. For the multiplex PCR, a mixture combining 60 forward primers for TCR Vbeta segments and 13 reverse primers for TCR Jbeta segments was used. A multiplex PCR assay on genomic DNA amplified the CDR3 region of rearranged TCR beta genes. The Illumina HiSeq System was used to sequence the amplified TCR beta libraries as 87-base-pair reads. In the paper's pipeline: A later analysis tallied tens of millions of unique TCR beta chains across the approximately 670 repertoires, and about 12 million of those chains were shared by two or more donors. A nearest-neighbor algorithm error-corrected the raw reads and collapsed the reads into unique sequences, merging closely related sequences to remove PCR and sequencing errors. To assign V, D and J gene segments, CDR3 sequences were aligned to IMGT reference sequences. For a sequence to be retained, a match of at least six nucleotides was required to both a V gene segment and a J gene segment. Rearrangements were called productive when the CDR3 lacked stop codons and stayed in frame with V and J; all others were non-productive. Following IMGT convention, CDR3 was defined as the stretch from the second conserved V-encoded cysteine to the conserved J-encoded phenylalanine. The earlier analysis of 500 to 600 of the donors excluded sequences that lacked an unambiguous match to a single V gene segment. In an earlier analysis of some 590 of the donors, a V segment was called functional when productive rearrangements were above 56.7%, and segregating when the standard deviation between donors exceeded 5%. To diagnose cytomegalovirus status from the catalog of TCR beta chain sequences, a statistical classification framework was built. In a later analysis, V and J genes were assigned by comparing TCR nucleotide sequences against IMGT/GENE-DB human TR gene sequences. The TCRdist pipeline was used in a later analysis to assign CDR3 sequences and most-parsimonious VDJ recombination scenarios. In a later analysis, each TCR beta chain was defined by its CDR3 amino acid sequence together with its V-gene family, and reads without a unique V-gene family were excluded. A later analysis removed several hundred highly shared, low-generation-probability nucleotide sequences to deal with suspected cross-contamination and a sequencing artifact. For each public chain, a later analysis derived a clonal expansion index from normalized ranks of inferred template counts within each repertoire. In a later analysis, generation probabilities were computed using a VDJ recombination model fitted to out-of-frame rearrangements, and the results were checked against IGoR. A later analysis scored TCR-TCR, TCR-HLA and TCR-CMV co-occurrence with hypergeometric tests, applying a repertoire-size bias correction to TCR pairs. A later analysis estimated false discovery rates by permuting HLA or CMV assignments 20 times. In a later analysis, co-occurring TCRs were grouped using DBSCAN, and TCRdist sequence similarity was added for clustering within HLA-allele-positive subsets. Co-occurrence clustering excluded repertoires with fewer than 30,000 or more than 120,000 public chains, plus five with anomalous nucleotide sharing. This immuneACCESS table, as held by TCRdb, lists in-frame sequences with V and J called but not all clones. Of the missing ones, under half trace to an unresolved V gene in checked studies; the others have no known cause. The DNA was the basis for D and trimming; V, J and clone size are from that table. Recorded for this sample are about 83,000 clones; approximately 75% of them occurred a single time. The ten biggest clones cover around 4% of the sample.

The cohort was made up of about 670 healthy bone marrow donors. At the time of sampling, every cohort member was nominally healthy, though immune exposures that went unrecorded were likely present. The donor was CMV seronegative and belonged to the group of roughly 330 seronegative cohort members. Each donor provided a peripheral blood sample, and peripheral blood mononuclear cells were used for TCR beta sequencing. Genomic DNA extraction from the blood cell samples was performed with the Qiagen DNeasy Blood Extraction Kit. Sequences were obtained from PBMCs. This receptor was obtained from a man between 60 and 75 years old in good health and CMV-seronegative. The chain is encoded by TRBV7-3 joined to TRBJ2-5; 7 nucleotides in the junction match TRBD1. This receptor carries the CDR3 CASSPRTGGIMETQYF. The nucleotide sequence is given as TGTGCCAGCAGCCCCCGGACAGGCGGAATTATGGAGACCCAGTACTTC.